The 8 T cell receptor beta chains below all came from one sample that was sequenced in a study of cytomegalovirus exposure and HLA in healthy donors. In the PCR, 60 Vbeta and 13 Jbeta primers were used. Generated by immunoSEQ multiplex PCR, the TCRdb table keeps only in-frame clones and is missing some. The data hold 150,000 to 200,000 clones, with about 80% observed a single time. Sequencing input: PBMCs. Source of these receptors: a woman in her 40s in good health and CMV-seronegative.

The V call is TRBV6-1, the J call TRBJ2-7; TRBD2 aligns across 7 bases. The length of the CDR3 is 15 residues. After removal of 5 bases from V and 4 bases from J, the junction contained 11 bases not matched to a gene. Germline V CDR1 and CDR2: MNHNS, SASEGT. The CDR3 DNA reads TGTGCCAGCAGTTCGGGGGGTGGGGGAGGGTACGAGCAGTACTTC. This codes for CASSSGGGGGYEQYF.

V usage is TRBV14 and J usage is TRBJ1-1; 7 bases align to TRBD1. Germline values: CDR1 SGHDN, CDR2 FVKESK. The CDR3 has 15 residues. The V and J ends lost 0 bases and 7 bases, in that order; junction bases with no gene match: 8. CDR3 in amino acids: CASSQDEFGTDEAFF. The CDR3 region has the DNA TGTGCCAGCAGCCAAGATGAGTTCGGGACAGATGAAGCTTTCTTT.

The CDR3 loop is CASSDGTGGEKLFF. The CDR3 bases are TGTGCCAGCAGCGACGGGACAGGGGGTGAAAAACTGTTTTTT. The chain uses TRBV9 and TRBJ1-4; 11 bases line up with TRBD1. This CDR3 comprises 14 residues. V lost 3 bases to trimming and J lost 7 bases; unmatched junction nucleotides: 2. Germline-derived CDR1 and CDR2 are SGDLS and YYNGEE.

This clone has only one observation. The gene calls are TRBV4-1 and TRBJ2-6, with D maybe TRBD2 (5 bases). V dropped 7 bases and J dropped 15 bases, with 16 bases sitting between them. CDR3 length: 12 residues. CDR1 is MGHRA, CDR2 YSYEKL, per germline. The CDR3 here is CASKDRGDGLTF. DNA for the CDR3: TGCGCCAGCAAGGACCGGGGAGACGGCCTGACTTTC.

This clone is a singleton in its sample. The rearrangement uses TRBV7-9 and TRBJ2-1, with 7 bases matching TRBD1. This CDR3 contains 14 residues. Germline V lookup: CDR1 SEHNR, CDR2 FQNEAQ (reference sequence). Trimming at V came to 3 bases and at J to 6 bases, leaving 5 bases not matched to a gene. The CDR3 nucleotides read TGTGCCAGCAGCTTGGTCACAGGGGTCAATGAGCAGTTCTTC. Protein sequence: CASSLVTGVNEQFF.

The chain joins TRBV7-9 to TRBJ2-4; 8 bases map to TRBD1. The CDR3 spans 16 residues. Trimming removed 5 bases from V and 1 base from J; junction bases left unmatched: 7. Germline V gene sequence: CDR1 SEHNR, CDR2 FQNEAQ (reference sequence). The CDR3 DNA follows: TGTGCCAGCAGCCCTGGACAGGGTTCGGCCAAAAACATTCAGTACTTC. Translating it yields CASSPGQGSAKNIQYF.

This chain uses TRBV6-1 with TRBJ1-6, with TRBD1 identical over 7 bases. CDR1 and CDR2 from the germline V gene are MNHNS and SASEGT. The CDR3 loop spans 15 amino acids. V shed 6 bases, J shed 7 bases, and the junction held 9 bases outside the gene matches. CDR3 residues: CASSLDRSWNSPLHF. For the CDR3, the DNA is TGTGCCAGCAGCCTGGACAGGAGTTGGAATTCACCCCTCCACTTT.

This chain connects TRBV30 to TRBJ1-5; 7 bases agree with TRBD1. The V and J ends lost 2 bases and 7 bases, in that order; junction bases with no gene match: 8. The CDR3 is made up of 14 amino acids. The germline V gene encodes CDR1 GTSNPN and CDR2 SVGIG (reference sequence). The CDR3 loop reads CAWSTRQGEQPQHF. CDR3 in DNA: TGTGCCTGGAGTACACGACAGGGAGAACAGCCCCAGCATTTT.